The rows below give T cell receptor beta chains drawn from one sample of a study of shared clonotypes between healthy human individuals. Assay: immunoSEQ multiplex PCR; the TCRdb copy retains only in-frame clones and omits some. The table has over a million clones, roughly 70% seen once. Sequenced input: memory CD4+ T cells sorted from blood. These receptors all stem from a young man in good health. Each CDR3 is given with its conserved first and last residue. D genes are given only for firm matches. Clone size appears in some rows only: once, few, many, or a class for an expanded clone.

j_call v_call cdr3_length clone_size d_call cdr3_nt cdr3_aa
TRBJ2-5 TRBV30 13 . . TGTGCCTGGAACCAAGGAGGCCAAGAGACCCAGTACTTC CAWNQGGQETQYF
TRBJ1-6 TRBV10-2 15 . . TGCGCCAGCAGTAGTCCAGGGGCCTATAATTCACCCCTCCACTTT CASSSPGAYNSPLHF
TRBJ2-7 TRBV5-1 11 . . TGCGCCAGCAGCTTCCAAAGTGTGCAGTACTTC CASSFQSVQYF
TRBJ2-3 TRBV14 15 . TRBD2 TGTGCCAGCAGCCGGGGACTAGCGGGCACAGATACGCAGTATTTT CASSRGLAGTDTQYF
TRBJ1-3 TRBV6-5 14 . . TGTGCCAGCAGTCGAGTGGGTGCTGGAAACACCATATATTTT CASSRVGAGNTIYF
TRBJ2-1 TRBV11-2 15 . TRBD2 TGTGCCAGCAGCTCATTAGCGGGAGGGCAGGGTGAGCAGTTCTTC CASSSLAGGQGEQFF
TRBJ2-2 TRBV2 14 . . TGTGCCAGCAGTGAAGCGCATGTGGCCGGGGAGCTGTTTTTT CASSEAHVAGELFF
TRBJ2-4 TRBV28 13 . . TGTGCCAGCAGTGGGGATCCCAAAAACATTCAGTACTTC CASSGDPKNIQYF
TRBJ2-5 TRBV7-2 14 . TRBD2 TGTGCCAGCAGCTTAGCGACTAGCGGGAGAACCCAGTACTTC CASSLATSGRTQYF
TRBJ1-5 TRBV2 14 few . TGTGCCAGCAGTGAACAGTCAGGCCGGAAGCCCCAGCATTTT CASSEQSGRKPQHF
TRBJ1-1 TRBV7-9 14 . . TGTGCCAGCAGCTTATTTAAGCAGAACACTGAAGCTTTCTTT CASSLFKQNTEAFF
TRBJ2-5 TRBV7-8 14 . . TGTGCCAGCAGCGGAGGGACAGCCCAAGAGACCCAGTACTTC CASSGGTAQETQYF
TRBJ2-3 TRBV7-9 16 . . TGTGCCAGCAGTCCACTGGGGCGGGGTTCCGGAGATACGCAGTATTTT CASSPLGRGSGDTQYF
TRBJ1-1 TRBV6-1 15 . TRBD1 TGTGCCAGCAGTGAGGGCAGGGGGGGGAGAACTGAAGCTTTCTTT CASSEGRGGRTEAFF
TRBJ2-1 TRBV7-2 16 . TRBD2 TGTGCCAGCAGCATCGGACTAGCGGGAGGGAGGAATGAGCAGTTCTTC CASSIGLAGGRNEQFF
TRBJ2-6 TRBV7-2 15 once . TGTGCCAGCAGCCCCCAGCTAACTGGGGCCAACGTCCTGACTTTC CASSPQLTGANVLTF
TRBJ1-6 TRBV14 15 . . TGTGCCAGCAGCCCAACCGGGTCAGAAAGCTCACCCCTCCACTTT CASSPTGSESSPLHF
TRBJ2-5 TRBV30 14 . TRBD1 TGTGCCTGGACAACAGGGGGGCCTCAAGAGACCCAGTACTTC CAWTTGGPQETQYF
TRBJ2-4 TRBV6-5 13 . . TGTGCCAGCAGTTCTGGGATGGGAAACATTCAGTACTTC CASSSGMGNIQYF
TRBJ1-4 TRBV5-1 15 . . TGCGCCAGCAGCTCACGGGACTGGGAGGGAGAAAAACTGTTTTTT CASSSRDWEGEKLFF
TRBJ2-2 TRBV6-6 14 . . TGTGCCACCCTCCCCGCCCTCGGCACCGGGGAGCTGTTTTTT CATLPALGTGELFF
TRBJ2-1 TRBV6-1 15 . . TGTGCCAGCAGTGATATCACGGGAGTTTTGTATGAGCAGTTCTTC CASSDITGVLYEQFF
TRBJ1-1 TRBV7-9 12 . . TGTGCCAGCAGCCAGGACAGAAGTGAAGCTTTCTTT CASSQDRSEAFF
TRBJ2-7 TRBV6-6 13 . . TGTGCCAGCAGTTACTCGGTCACGGTTCGGCAGTACTTC CASSYSVTVRQYF
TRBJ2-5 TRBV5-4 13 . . TGTGCCAGCAGCTTGGGTCCGGACGGGACCCAGTACTTC CASSLGPDGTQYF
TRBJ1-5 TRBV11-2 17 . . TGTGCCAGCAGCTTAGATAGCGGGGTTTATAGCAATCAGCCCCAGCATTTT CASSLDSGVYSNQPQHF
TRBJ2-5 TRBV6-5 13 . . TGTGCCAGCAGGGATAGCACGGAAGAGACCCAGTACTTC CASRDSTEETQYF
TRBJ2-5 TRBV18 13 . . TGTGCCAGCTCGTACCAAGGAGGGGAGACCCAGTACTTC CASSYQGGETQYF
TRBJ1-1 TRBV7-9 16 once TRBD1 TGTGCCAGCAGCCCTGACTTCGGGACAGGTTGGGGAGAAGCTTTCTTT CASSPDFGTGWGEAFF
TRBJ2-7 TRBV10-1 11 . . TGCGCCAGCAGCGACCGGTACGAGCAGTACTTC CASSDRYEQYF
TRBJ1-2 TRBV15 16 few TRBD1 TGTGCCACCAGCAGAGACCGGGACAGACTCAGTGGAGGCTACACCTTC CATSRDRDRLSGGYTF
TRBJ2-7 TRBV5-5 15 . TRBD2 TGTGCCAGCAGCCGAACTAGCGGGAACGCCTACGAGCAGTACTTC CASSRTSGNAYEQYF
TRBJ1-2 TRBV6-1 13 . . TGTGCCAGCCTACACCTCGGGGGGCATGGCTACACCTTC CASLHLGGHGYTF
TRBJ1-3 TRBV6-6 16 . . TGTGCCAGCGGGGGAAGGATAACGGTATCTGGAAACACCATATATTTT CASGGRITVSGNTIYF
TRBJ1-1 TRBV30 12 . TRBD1 TGTGCCTGGGACAGGGGTGACGGACAAGCTTTCTTT CAWDRGDGQAFF
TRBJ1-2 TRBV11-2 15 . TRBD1 TGTGCCAGCAGCTCCCAAAGCACGGACAGGACTGGCTACACCTTC CASSSQSTDRTGYTF
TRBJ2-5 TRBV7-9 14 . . TGTGCCAGCAGCTTAGGCAGAGAGTTAGAGACCCAGTACTTC CASSLGRELETQYF
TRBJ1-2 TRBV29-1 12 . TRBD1 TGCAGCTCCTGGGGGACAGGGGATGGCTACACCTTC CSSWGTGDGYTF
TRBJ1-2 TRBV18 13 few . TGTGCCAGCTCACCCGGGACGGTCTATGGCTACACCTTC CASSPGTVYGYTF
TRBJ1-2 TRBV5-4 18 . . TGTGCCAGCAGCTTGAATCGGGGATCCCAAAGGGACACCTATGGCTACACCTTC CASSLNRGSQRDTYGYTF
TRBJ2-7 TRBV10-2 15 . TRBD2 TGCGCCAGCAGTGAGACTAGCGGGAGGGCCTACGAGCAGTACTTC CASSETSGRAYEQYF
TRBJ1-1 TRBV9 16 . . TGTGCCAGCAGCGTAGGGCATGGGGGGGCGCAAACTGAAGCTTTCTTT CASSVGHGGAQTEAFF